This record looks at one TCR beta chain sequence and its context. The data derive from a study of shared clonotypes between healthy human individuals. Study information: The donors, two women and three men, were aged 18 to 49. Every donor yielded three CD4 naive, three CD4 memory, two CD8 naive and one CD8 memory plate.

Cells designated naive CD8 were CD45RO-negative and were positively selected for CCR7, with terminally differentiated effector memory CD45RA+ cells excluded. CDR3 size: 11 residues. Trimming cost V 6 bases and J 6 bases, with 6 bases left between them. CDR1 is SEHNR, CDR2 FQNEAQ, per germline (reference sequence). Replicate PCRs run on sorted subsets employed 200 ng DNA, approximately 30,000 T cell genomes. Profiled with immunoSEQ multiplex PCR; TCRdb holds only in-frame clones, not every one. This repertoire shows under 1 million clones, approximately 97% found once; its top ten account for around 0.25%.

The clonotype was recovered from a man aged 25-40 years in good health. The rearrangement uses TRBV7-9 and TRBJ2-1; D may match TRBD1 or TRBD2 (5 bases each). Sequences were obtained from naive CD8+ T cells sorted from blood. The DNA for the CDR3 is TGTGCCAGCAGGAGGGGCAATGAGCAGTTCTTC. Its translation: CASRRGNEQFF.